These 21 T cell receptor beta chains were sequenced from one sample in a study of blood T cell repertoires in COVID-19. Generated by immunoSEQ multiplex PCR, the TCRdb table keeps only in-frame clones and is missing some. Of over 120,000 clones in the sample, 75% to 85% are singletons; the top ten hold 5%. Sequencing used peripheral blood. The receptor source for this set is a woman in her 70s with COVID-19, enrolled during active disease.

The rearrangement links TRBV5-4 to TRBJ2-7; possibly TRBD2 for D (6 bases). Trimming took off 2 bases at V and 7 bases at J, with 16 bases between the two ends. Germline V gene sequence: CDR1 SGHNT, CDR2 YYREEE (reference sequence). CDR3 length: 14 amino acids. The CDR3 region has the DNA TGTGCCAGCAGCTTCTTTGCGGGCGCGGGAGAGCAGTACTTC. As protein: CASSFFAGAGEQYF.

The chain links TRBV11-2 to TRBJ2-4, with D tentatively TRBD1 (6 bases). This CDR3 comprises 13 residues. Germline V gives CDR1 SGHAT, CDR2 FQNNGV. Trimming took 4 bases from V and 9 from J, leaving 13 bases between them. The CDR3 reads CASSSAPGAIQYF. The CDR3 DNA follows: TGTGCCAGCAGCTCAGCCCCAGGGGCCATTCAGTACTTC.

The gene calls are TRBV7-6 and TRBJ1-6; D is possibly TRBD1 (5 bases). The V end lost 2 bases, the J end lost 8 bases, and 10 bases lay between the germline ends. This CDR3 is 14 amino acids long. Per the germline V gene, CDR1 is SGHVS and CDR2 is FNYEAQ. The CDR3 is CASSLRQLDSPLHF. CDR3 nucleotides: TGTGCCAGCAGCTTAAGACAGCTCGATTCACCCCTCCACTTT.

The rearrangement joins TRBV7-2 to TRBJ2-5; tentatively, D is TRBD2 (6 bases). The CDR3 runs 16 residues. Germline V gene data show CDR1 as SGHTA and CDR2 as FQGNSA. V was shortened by 2 bases and J by 2 bases, with 15 bases between the two germline ends. CDR3 protein: CASSLRMGGGQETQYF. The DNA of the CDR3 is TGTGCCAGCAGCTTAAGAATGGGGGGAGGTCAAGAGACCCAGTACTTC.

The V call is TRBV9, the J call TRBJ1-6, with D possibly matching TRBD1 (5 bases). In germline, CDR1 is SGDLS, CDR2 YYNGEE. V lost 2 bases and J 5 bases, leaving 8 bases between the germline ends. The CDR3 has 14 amino acids. This chain's CDR3 is CASSVGGDNSPLHF. DNA for the CDR3: TGTGCCAGCAGCGTCGGGGGGGATAATTCACCCCTCCACTTT.

The chain recombines TRBV28 with TRBJ2-7; a possible D gene is TRBD1 (6 bases). This CDR3 region has 12 residues. Germline-derived CDR1 and CDR2 are MDHEN and SYDVKM. V dropped 7 bases and J dropped 3 bases, with 10 bases sitting between them. The CDR3 bases are TGTGCCAGCACCGACAGGTACTACGAGCAGTACTTC. As protein: CASTDRYYEQYF.

The chain joins TRBV15 to TRBJ2-4; weak D call: TRBD1 (6 bases). From germline, CDR1 is LNHNV and CDR2 YYDKDF (reference sequence). CDR3 size: 16 residues. The V gene lost 10 bases and the J gene lost 1 base, with 20 bases spanning the gap. Here the CDR3 DNA reads TGTGCCAACGCGGACAGAGACGCTGGGGCCAAAAACATTCAGTACTTC. This encodes CANADRDAGAKNIQYF.

The rearrangement links TRBV28 to TRBJ1-4; TRBD1 agrees at 7 bases. CDR1 is MDHEN and CDR2 is SYDVKM in the germline V gene. The CDR3 spans 13 residues. After removal of 7 bases from V and 8 bases from J, the junction contained 7 bases not matched to a gene. The CDR3 DNA is TGTGCCAGCAAGAGGGGGCTCGGGGAAAAACTGTTTTTT. Its protein is CASKRGLGEKLFF. Drawing the rest from reference TRBV28 and TRBJ1-4, the complete variable domain is DVKVTQSSRYLVKRTGEKVFLECVQDMDHENMFWYRQDPGLGLRLIYFSYDVKMKEKGDIPEGYSVSREKKERFSLILESASTNQTSMYLCASKRGLGEKLFFGSGTQLSVL.

V is TRBV15 and J is TRBJ2-7; 9 bases agree with TRBD1. Per germline, CDR1 LNHNV and CDR2 YYDKDF (reference sequence). The CDR3 runs to 16 residues. With V trimmed by 3 bases and J by 5 bases, 11 bases remained unmatched. The CDR3 sequence is CATSSPGQGRIHEQYF. The CDR3, as DNA: TGTGCCACCAGCAGTCCCGGACAGGGGCGCATCCACGAGCAGTACTTC.

The chain recombines TRBV19 with TRBJ2-1, with D maybe TRBD1 (6 bases). CDR1 and CDR2 from the germline V gene are LNHDA and SQIVND (reference sequence). Trimming stripped 4 bases from V and 1 base from J, with 11 bases between. The CDR3 extends over 15 amino acids. CDR3 sequence reads: CASSTQGNSYNEQFF. The CDR3 DNA follows: TGTGCCAGTAGTACACAGGGTAATTCCTACAATGAGCAGTTCTTC.

Only a few counts were recorded for this clone. The J gene is TRBJ1-1, the V gene TRBV2; D unclear. Trimming cost V 8 bases and J 1 base, with 5 bases left between them. This CDR3 region has 11 residues. Germline values: CDR1 SNHLY, CDR2 FYNNEI. The CDR3 DNA follows: TGTGCCAGCTCTAGGAACACTGAAGCTTTCTTT. Its translation is CASSRNTEAFF.

The rearrangement joins TRBV23-1 to TRBJ1-1, with D tentatively TRBD1 (6 bases). TRBV23-1 is an ORF, with its function uncertain. The CDR3 is 16 amino acids. Trimming removed 3 bases from V and 3 bases from J, with 17 bases in between. CDR3 in amino acids: CASSHPKQRGHTEAFF. For the CDR3, the DNA is TGCGCCAGCAGTCACCCCAAGCAGCGGGGGCACACTGAAGCTTTCTTT.

In DNA, the CDR3 is TGTGCCAGCAGCGCCTGGGGCCTTCGGAACTATGGCTACACCTTC. It translates to CASSAWGLRNYGYTF. The chain links TRBV6-2 or TRBV6-3 to TRBJ1-2; D might be TRBD1 (5 bases). Germline loops: CDR1 MNHEY, CDR2 SVGEGT. The CDR3 is 15 amino acids. With 6 bases removed from V and 2 bases from J, the gap between germline ends came to 16 bases.

This chain joins TRBV30 and TRBJ2-1; 10 bases are shared with TRBD2. The length of the CDR3 is 18 residues. In germline, CDR1 is GTSNPN, CDR2 SVGIG (reference sequence). Germline trimming cut 3 bases from V and 5 bases from J; bases unmatched to any gene: 16. CDR3 nucleotide sequence: TGTGCCTGGAGCGCCAAGCGGGGTAGCGGGGGGACCCACAATGAGCAGTTCTTC. Translation: CAWSAKRGSGGTHNEQFF.

The chain's CDR3 is CASSELVTDTQYF. CDR3 coding DNA: TGTGCCAGCAGTGAACTAGTAACAGATACGCAGTATTTT. The V call is TRBV2, the J call TRBJ2-3; D is undetermined. CDR1 is SNHLY, CDR2 FYNNEI, per germline. Trimming took 2 bases from V and 3 from J, leaving 6 bases between them. The CDR3 covers 13 residues.

The chain has TRBV19 and TRBJ1-1, with D possibly matching TRBD1 (5 bases). The germline V gene encodes CDR1 LNHDA and CDR2 SQIVND (reference sequence). The CDR3 runs 13 residues. Trimming cost V 6 bases and J 4 bases, with 12 bases left between them. CDR3 in DNA: TGTGCCAGTAGCCCCGGCGGGGCCACTGAAGCTTTCTTT. Translated: CASSPGGATEAFF.

A few counts support this clone. The chain is built from TRBV5-1 and TRBJ1-6, with TRBD1 identical over 8 bases. Trimming at V came to 2 bases and at J to 6 bases, leaving 10 bases not matched to a gene. Germline V lookup: CDR1 SGHRS, CDR2 YFSETQ. CDR3 length equals 17 residues. CDR3 sequence reads: CASSLALQGAGNSPLHF. Written as DNA, the CDR3 is TGCGCCAGCAGCTTAGCCCTCCAGGGGGCAGGTAATTCACCCCTCCACTTT.

There are a few counts of this clone. The gene calls are TRBV19 and TRBJ1-2; TRBD1 agrees at 7 bases. This CDR3 has 14 residues. From germline, CDR1 is LNHDA and CDR2 SQIVND (reference sequence). V dropped 6 bases and J dropped 4; count of bases not matched to a gene: 8. CDR3 residues: CASRKTGAGYGYTF. The DNA of the CDR3 is TGTGCCAGTAGGAAAACAGGGGCGGGCTATGGCTACACCTTC.

This chain links TRBV6-4 with TRBJ2-1, with 7 bases matching TRBD2. The CDR3 is 16 residues long. V was pared by 0 bases and J by 1 base, with 3 bases of the junction left unmatched. Per the germline V gene, CDR1 is MRHNA and CDR2 is SNTAGT. The CDR3 sequence is CASSDSGGRSYNEQFF. CDR3 DNA: TGTGCCAGCAGTGACTCCGGGGGGAGGTCCTACAATGAGCAGTTCTTC.

The chain links TRBV7-2 to TRBJ1-1; D unclear. Trimming removed 2 bases at V and 8 bases at J, with 12 bases between. Germline values: CDR1 SGHTA, CDR2 FQGNSA. The CDR3 has 13 residues. As DNA, the CDR3 is TGTGCCAGCAGCTTATTACCCTACGTCGAAGCTTTCTTT. Translated: CASSLLPYVEAFF.

CDR3 residues: CASSARTGQRRNQPQHF. For the CDR3, the DNA is TGTGCCAGCAGCGCACGGACAGGACAGCGCCGCAATCAGCCCCAGCATTTT. V is TRBV7-2 and J is TRBJ1-5; 7 positions agree with TRBD1. The germline gives CDR1 SGHTA, CDR2 FQGNSA. Germline trimming cut 5 bases from V and 2 bases from J; bases unmatched to any gene: 12. The CDR3 has 17 residues.